Sequencing of this TCR beta chain was carried out in a study of cytomegalovirus exposure and HLA in healthy donors. CDR1 and CDR2 from the germline V gene are DFQATT and SNEGSKA (reference sequence). Trimming left V 7 bases short and J 5 bases short, with 9 bases between. The CDR3 has 11 residues. Turning to this clone: The antigen is undetermined.

Study outcomes and limitations: The sole available immune exposure information was CMV serostatus.

In the PCR, 60 Vbeta and 13 Jbeta primers were used. Libraries were prepared by immunoSEQ multiplex PCR; TCRdb keeps only in-frame clonotypes and omits some of them. Of 110,000 to 150,000 clones in the sample, about 84% were seen once. V usage is TRBV20-1 and J usage is TRBJ2-1; D is ambiguous. The sequence came from a male donor in good health and CMV-seronegative. The sequenced sample consisted of PBMCs. In DNA form, the CDR3 reads TGCAGTGTGGCCCCCAACAATGAGCAGTTCTTC. Its translation is CSVAPNNEQFF.